The 25 T cell receptor beta chains presented below share a single source sample, sequenced in a study of cytomegalovirus exposure and HLA in healthy donors. 60 Vbeta and 13 Jbeta primers were used in PCR. TCRdb's copy holds only in-frame clones and misses some; the assay was immunoSEQ multiplex PCR. The profile shows about 130,000 clones, over 60% of them singletons. The source material was PBMCs. All receptors come from a woman aged 40 to 49 in good health and CMV-seropositive.

The chain combines TRBV4-1 with TRBJ2-5; D is uncertain. Germline assignment: CDR1 MGHRA and CDR2 YSYEKL. Between the trimmed V and J ends, which lost 4 bases and 1 base, there was a span of 16 bases. The CDR3 has 16 residues. This CDR3 reads CASSRPPGRVQETQYF. The CDR3 DNA reads TGCGCCAGCAGCCGACCCCCAGGCCGAGTCCAAGAGACCCAGTACTTC.

The chain has TRBV7-6 and TRBJ1-1; a possible D gene is TRBD1 (5 bases). Looked up from germline, CDR1 is SGHVS and CDR2 is FNYEAQ. CDR3 length: 13 residues. V was clipped by 4 bases and J by 4 bases, with 10 bases between them. CDR3 protein: CASSSQGRTEAFF. The CDR3 bases are TGTGCCAGCAGCTCTCAGGGCCGCACTGAAGCTTTCTTT.

The chain recombines TRBV5-1 with TRBJ2-7, with TRBD2 as a possible D gene (5 bases). V was trimmed by 1 base and J by 5 bases, leaving 13 bases between them. The CDR3 is made up of 14 amino acids. Per germline, CDR1 SGHRS and CDR2 YFSETQ. CDR3 bases: TGCGCCAGCAGCTTGCGTCTAGCCGACCACGAGCAGTACTTC. It yields the protein CASSLRLADHEQYF.

The chain combines TRBV7-9 with TRBJ2-5; D is unresolved. The germline gives CDR1 SEHNR, CDR2 FQNEAQ (reference sequence). V was cut by 2 bases and J by 4 bases, with 5 bases left in between. The CDR3 runs to 12 residues. CDR3 sequence: CASSLLGETQYF. The CDR3 coding sequence is TGTGCCAGCAGCTTACTAGGAGAGACCCAGTACTTC.

This clone was seen only a few times. The chain joins TRBV18 to TRBJ2-1; TRBD1 matches at 10 bases. Germline-derived CDR1 and CDR2 are KGHSH and LQKENI. The junction had 9 bases not matched to a gene; V was cut back by 3 bases and J by 4 bases. The CDR3 length is 17 residues. Here the CDR3 reads CASSPTTGGLLYNEQFF. The CDR3 nucleotides read TGTGCCAGCTCACCTACGACAGGGGGCCTTCTGTACAATGAGCAGTTCTTC.

This chain links TRBV7-8 with TRBJ2-7; the D gene is possibly TRBD1 (5 bases). V dropped 1 base and J dropped 4 bases, with 11 bases sitting between them. CDR1 is SGHVS and CDR2 is FQNEAQ in the germline V gene. The CDR3 has 14 amino acids. In DNA, the CDR3 is TGTGCCAGCAGCTTAGAACTGGGGCCATACGAGCAGTACTTC. Its protein is CASSLELGPYEQYF.

The chain joins TRBV28 to TRBJ1-2, with 8 positions matching TRBD1. CDR1 MDHEN and CDR2 SYDVKM come from the germline V gene. With 9 bases clipped from V and 4 bases from J, the junction kept 19 bases outside the gene matches. This CDR3 is built from 17 residues. CDR3 loop: CASTPYSRGLRIYGYTF. The CDR3 nucleotides read TGTGCCAGTACTCCGTATAGCAGGGGGCTGAGGATCTATGGCTACACCTTC.

This chain connects TRBV2 to TRBJ2-5, with a tentative D call TRBD2 (5 bases). V lost 6 bases, J lost 11 bases, and 28 bases lay in between. Germline V lookup: CDR1 SNHLY, CDR2 FYNNEI. The CDR3 extends over 16 amino acids. CDR3 sequence: CASRSLKRRAAYGQYF. CDR3 nucleotide sequence: TGTGCCAGCAGATCCCTGAAACGGCGGGCAGCCTACGGGCAGTACTTC.

The V and J genes are TRBV30 and TRBJ2-6; 10 bases map to TRBD1. V lost 8 bases, J lost 4 bases, and 2 bases stayed unmatched. Germline V gene sequence: CDR1 GTSNPN, CDR2 SVGIG (reference sequence). The length of the CDR3 is 13 residues. The CDR3 coding sequence is TGTGCCCGACAGGGGGCCGGGGCCAACGTCCTGACTTTC. Protein product: CARQGAGANVLTF.

The chain employs TRBV7-9 and TRBJ2-2; D is unresolved. The length of the CDR3 is 14 residues. CDR1 SEHNR and CDR2 FQNEAQ come from the germline V gene (reference sequence). Trimming took off 4 bases at V and 2 bases at J, with 8 bases between the two ends. CDR3 sequence: CASSSFRNTGELFF. CDR3 bases: TGTGCCAGCAGCTCCTTTAGAAACACCGGGGAGCTGTTTTTT.

V and J are TRBV19 and TRBJ1-2; D ambiguous. Trimming left V 5 bases short and J 6 bases short, with 16 bases between. The germline gives CDR1 LNHDA, CDR2 SQIVND (reference sequence). This CDR3 spans 14 amino acids. The CDR3 protein is CASSAHGPGNGYTF. As DNA, the CDR3 is TGTGCCAGTAGTGCCCACGGGCCGGGAAATGGCTACACCTTC.

The rearrangement joins TRBV25-1 to TRBJ2-7; 9 bases match TRBD1. The CDR3 runs 16 residues. The germline CDR1 and CDR2 sequences are MGHDK and SYGVNS. Trimming at V came to 3 bases and at J to 0 bases, leaving 6 bases not matched to a gene. The CDR3 protein is CASSEGRGQGSYEQYF. DNA for the CDR3: TGTGCCAGCAGTGAGGGCAGGGGACAGGGCTCCTACGAGCAGTACTTC.

This clone was detected only a few times. The chain employs TRBV13 and TRBJ2-5; tentatively, D is TRBD2 (5 bases). Trimming shortened V by 3 bases and J by 5 bases, and 13 bases separated the two germline ends. CDR1 is PRHDT and CDR2 is FYEKMQ in the germline V gene (reference sequence). The CDR3 is 14 amino acids. CDR3 in DNA: TGTGCCAGCAGCTTCGAGAGTAGCGAGGAGACCCAGTACTTC. This translates into CASSFESSEETQYF.

This chain uses TRBV5-1 with TRBJ2-1; the match to TRBD2 covers 11 bases. CDR3 length: 15 amino acids. With V trimmed by 0 bases and J by 8 bases, 4 bases remained unmatched. Germline CDR1 SGHRS, CDR2 YFSETQ. As DNA, the CDR3 is TGCGCCAGCAGCTTGGTCACTAGCGGGAGAGATGAGCAGTTCTTC. Translating gives CASSLVTSGRDEQFF.

The V and J genes are TRBV10-3 and TRBJ2-7, with D unclear. Germline loops: CDR1 ENHRY, CDR2 SYGVKD. V lost 2 bases and J 3 bases, leaving 14 bases between the germline ends. The CDR3 spans 15 residues. In nucleotides, the CDR3 is TGTGCCATCAGTGAGGGTAGAAACTCCAACTACGAGCAGTACTTC. It specifies CAISEGRNSNYEQYF.

V usage is TRBV27 and J usage is TRBJ2-7; 11 bases are shared with TRBD2. CDR1 is MNHEY and CDR2 is SMNVEV in the germline V gene (reference sequence). The CDR3 is 17 residues long. After removal of 2 bases from V and 5 bases from J, the junction contained 11 bases not matched to a gene. The CDR3 coding sequence is TGTGCCAGCAGTTTAGAAAATACTAGCGGGAGAAGCCACGAGCAGTACTTC. Protein product: CASSLENTSGRSHEQYF.

The count of this clone is one. The rearrangement joins TRBV5-8 to TRBJ1-5; TRBD1 agrees at 7 bases. V was clipped by 2 bases and J by 0 bases; unmatched bases: 8. Per germline, CDR1 SGHTS and CDR2 YDEGEE. The CDR3 totals 17 residues. CDR3 sequence reads: CASSFLDRTYSNQPQHF. CDR3 DNA sequence: TGTGCCAGCAGCTTCCTGGACAGGACTTATAGCAATCAGCCCCAGCATTTT.

The chain links TRBV4-1 to TRBJ1-5, with a tentative D call TRBD1 (5 bases). The CDR3 runs 15 residues. CDR1 is MGHRA, CDR2 YSYEKL, per germline. V was cut by 1 base and J by 2 bases, with 9 bases left in between. CDR3 loop: CASSQAPGGNQPQHF. The DNA of the CDR3 is TGCGCCAGCAGCCAAGCACCGGGGGGCAATCAGCCCCAGCATTTT.

The genes are TRBV6-5 and TRBJ1-5; no definite D call. This CDR3 region has 15 residues. The germline V gene encodes CDR1 MNHEY and CDR2 SVGAGI. V lost 8 bases and J lost 0, with 14 bases in between. CDR3 protein: CASGRSSNSNQPQHF. The CDR3 region has the DNA TGTGCCAGCGGCAGGTCCTCTAATAGCAATCAGCCCCAGCATTTT.

This sequence joins TRBV27 and TRBJ1-1; the match to TRBD1 covers 8 bases. V lost 3 bases, J lost 11 bases, and 5 bases stayed unmatched. This CDR3 comprises 12 residues. Germline-derived CDR1 and CDR2 are MNHEY and SMNVEV (reference sequence). CDR3 sequence reads: CASSFLQGEAFF. CDR3 nucleotides: TGTGCCAGCAGTTTCCTACAGGGGGAGGCTTTCTTT.

This sequence joins TRBV29-1 and TRBJ2-3; TRBD2 agrees at 11 bases. Trimming took 5 bases from V and 2 from J; bases not matched to a gene: 9. This CDR3 has 16 amino acids. Germline CDR1 is SQVTM and CDR2 is ANQGSEA. CDR3 residues: CSVQGLAGLITDTQYF. CDR3 in DNA: TGCAGCGTTCAAGGACTAGCGGGCTTAATCACAGATACGCAGTATTTT.

The genes are TRBV5-1 and TRBJ2-5; 10 bases agree with TRBD1. CDR1 is SGHRS and CDR2 is YFSETQ in the germline V gene. Trimming at V came to 5 bases and at J to 1 base, leaving 23 bases not matched to a gene. The CDR3 consists of 21 residues. CDR3: CASSPRQGAVRETAGQETQYF. CDR3 in DNA: TGCGCCAGCAGTCCCAGACAGGGGGCGGTGCGGGAGACTGCTGGCCAAGAGACCCAGTACTTC.

This clone was observed a few times. The J gene is TRBJ1-4, the V gene TRBV4-1; 9 bases are shared with TRBD1. J was trimmed by 8 bases and V by 1 base; bases with no gene match: 8. This CDR3 has 16 residues. Germline V gene lookup returns CDR1 MGHRA and CDR2 YSYEKL. The CDR3: CASSQVGRQGGEKLFF. CDR3 coding DNA: TGCGCCAGCAGCCAAGTAGGGAGACAGGGGGGGGAAAAACTGTTTTTT.

Regarding this clone: Distinct nucleotide sequences in the sample also encode this CDR3. V gene TRBV28 combines with J gene TRBJ2-7; 7 nucleotides match TRBD1. Germline CDR1 is MDHEN and CDR2 is SYDVKM. The CDR3 extends over 15 amino acids. The ends lost 3 bases at V and 0 bases at J; junction bases unmatched: 5. Here the CDR3 DNA reads TGTGCCAGCAGTTTGGGGGACAGCTACTCCTACGAGCAGTACTTC. Translation gives CASSLGDSYSYEQYF.

The genes are TRBV28 and TRBJ2-1, with TRBD2 matching over 15 bases. The V segment lost 3 bases and the J segment 13 bases; nucleotides outside the gene matches: 4. The CDR3 length is 14 residues. Germline V gives CDR1 MDHEN, CDR2 SYDVKM. CDR3 nucleotides: TGTGCCAGCAGTTTGGGACTAGCGGGGGGACCCCAGTTCTTC. Its protein product is CASSLGLAGGPQFF. Complete variable domain (other parts from reference TRBV28 and TRBJ2-1): DVKVTQSSRYLVKRTGEKVFLECVQDMDHENMFWYRQDPGLGLRLIYFSYDVKMKEKGDIPEGYSVSREKKERFSLILESASTNQTSMYLCASSLGLAGGPQFFGPGTRLTVL.